These T cell receptor beta chains were read from a single sample in a study of shared clonotypes between healthy human individuals. Sequencing used immunoSEQ multiplex PCR; TCRdb keeps in-frame clones, though not all of them. The data show roughly 2 million clones, 85% to 95% seen once. The specimen was naive CD4+ T cells sorted from blood. Source of these receptors: a man younger than 30 in good health. The CDR3 runs from the conserved cysteine through the conserved F or W. A D gene is named only where the DNA matches it firmly. Expanded clones get a size class; other rows say once, few or many, or leave the size out.

J gene: TRBJ1-6; V gene: TRBV5-1; D gene: TRBD1; CDR3 length: 15; clone size: once; CDR3 protein: CASSFRQGQDSPLHF; CDR3 DNA: TGCGCCAGCAGCTTCCGACAGGGACAGGACTCACCCCTCCACTTT
J gene: TRBJ2-4; V gene: TRBV11-2; D gene: .; CDR3 length: 13; clone size: .; CDR3 protein: CASSTGFPNIQYF; CDR3 DNA: TGTGCCAGCAGTACGGGGTTTCCGAACATTCAGTACTTC
J gene: TRBJ1-1; V gene: TRBV4-1; D gene: .; CDR3 length: 13; clone size: .; CDR3 protein: CASSQESWGEAFF; CDR3 DNA: TGCGCCAGCAGCCAAGAAAGTTGGGGTGAAGCTTTCTTT
J gene: TRBJ1-3; V gene: TRBV6-5; D gene: .; CDR3 length: 14; clone size: once; CDR3 protein: CASSFSSSGNTIYF; CDR3 DNA: TGTGCCAGCAGTTTTTCTAGCTCTGGAAACACCATATATTTT
J gene: TRBJ1-2; V gene: TRBV19; D gene: .; CDR3 length: 12; clone size: .; CDR3 protein: CASRTPPSGNTF; CDR3 DNA: TGTGCCAGTAGGACCCCCCCCTCTGGGAACACCTTC
J gene: TRBJ1-1; V gene: TRBV4-3; D gene: .; CDR3 length: 13; clone size: .; CDR3 protein: CASSRYSATEAFF; CDR3 DNA: TGCGCCAGCAGCCGCTACAGTGCGACTGAAGCTTTCTTT
J gene: TRBJ2-1; V gene: TRBV5-4; D gene: TRBD2; CDR3 length: 16; clone size: .; CDR3 protein: CASSLGTSGTSNEQFF; CDR3 DNA: TGTGCCAGCAGCTTGGGGACTAGCGGGACCTCCAATGAGCAGTTCTTC
J gene: TRBJ2-7; V gene: TRBV6-5; D gene: TRBD1; CDR3 length: 15; clone size: .; CDR3 protein: CASSLDRTGRYEQYF; CDR3 DNA: TGTGCCAGCAGTCTCGATCGGACAGGGAGGTACGAGCAGTACTTC
J gene: TRBJ2-5; V gene: TRBV5-1; D gene: TRBD2; CDR3 length: 18; clone size: .; CDR3 protein: CASSSGTSGAWGQETQYF; CDR3 DNA: TGCGCCAGCAGCTCCGGGACTAGCGGGGCCTGGGGGCAAGAGACCCAGTACTTC
J gene: TRBJ2-7; V gene: TRBV18; D gene: TRBD2; CDR3 length: 16; clone size: .; CDR3 protein: CASSLTGTSGPYEQYF; CDR3 DNA: TGTGCCAGCTCACTGACCGGGACTAGCGGCCCCTACGAGCAGTACTTC
J gene: TRBJ2-1; V gene: TRBV27; D gene: .; CDR3 length: 14; clone size: .; CDR3 protein: CASSSHSNSDEQFF; CDR3 DNA: TGTGCCAGCAGTTCCCACTCGAATAGCGATGAGCAGTTCTTC
J gene: TRBJ2-4; V gene: TRBV19; D gene: TRBD1; CDR3 length: 16; clone size: .; CDR3 protein: CASSFILRDRGNIQYF; CDR3 DNA: TGTGCCAGTAGTTTCATACTCCGGGACAGGGGAAACATTCAGTACTTC
J gene: TRBJ1-2; V gene: TRBV7-9; D gene: .; CDR3 length: 16; clone size: .; CDR3 protein: CASSLSQVGISYGYTF; CDR3 DNA: TGTGCCAGCAGTTTAAGTCAGGTCGGAATTTCCTATGGCTACACCTTC
J gene: TRBJ2-3; V gene: TRBV6-5; D gene: TRBD1; CDR3 length: 14; clone size: .; CDR3 protein: CASSRKGATDTQYF; CDR3 DNA: TGTGCCAGCAGCCGGAAGGGGGCTACAGATACGCAGTATTTT
J gene: TRBJ1-4; V gene: TRBV4-2; D gene: .; CDR3 length: 14; clone size: .; CDR3 protein: CASSSGTGSEKLFF; CDR3 DNA: TGTGCCAGCAGCTCCGGCACAGGCTCCGAAAAACTGTTTTTT
J gene: TRBJ2-7; V gene: TRBV5-6; D gene: .; CDR3 length: 17; clone size: .; CDR3 protein: CASSLLVGGGKTYEQYF; CDR3 DNA: TGTGCCAGCAGCTTATTGGTGGGAGGCGGGAAGACCTACGAGCAGTACTTC
J gene: TRBJ2-7; V gene: TRBV5-1; D gene: TRBD1; CDR3 length: 14; clone size: .; CDR3 protein: CASSSDRGQVGQYF; CDR3 DNA: TGCGCCAGCAGCTCGGACAGGGGGCAAGTTGGGCAGTACTTC
J gene: TRBJ1-6; V gene: TRBV9; D gene: .; CDR3 length: 15; clone size: .; CDR3 protein: CASSVEGRLNSPLHF; CDR3 DNA: TGTGCCAGCAGCGTAGAAGGACGTCTGAATTCACCCCTCCACTTT
J gene: TRBJ2-3; V gene: TRBV28; D gene: .; CDR3 length: 13; clone size: .; CDR3 protein: CASSPSSTDTQYF; CDR3 DNA: TGTGCCAGCAGCCCCTCTAGCACAGATACGCAGTATTTT
J gene: TRBJ2-4; V gene: TRBV20-1; D gene: .; CDR3 length: 9; clone size: .; CDR3 protein: CSAGGIQYF; CDR3 DNA: TGCAGTGCAGGCGGCATTCAGTACTTC
J gene: TRBJ2-3; V gene: TRBV5-1; D gene: TRBD1; CDR3 length: 15; clone size: .; CDR3 protein: CASKSTGDSEDTQYF; CDR3 DNA: TGCGCCAGCAAGTCCACCGGGGACAGTGAAGATACGCAGTATTTT
J gene: TRBJ2-3; V gene: TRBV14; D gene: TRBD2; CDR3 length: 16; clone size: .; CDR3 protein: CASSKGLAGNTDTQYF; CDR3 DNA: TGTGCCAGCAGCAAGGGACTAGCGGGGAACACAGATACGCAGTATTTT
J gene: TRBJ1-1; V gene: TRBV7-6; D gene: TRBD1; CDR3 length: 12; clone size: once; CDR3 protein: CASSPRDRGAFF; CDR3 DNA: TGTGCCAGCAGCCCAAGGGACAGGGGAGCTTTCTTT
J gene: TRBJ1-1; V gene: TRBV5-6; D gene: .; CDR3 length: 14; clone size: .; CDR3 protein: CASSGELWDTEAFF; CDR3 DNA: TGTGCCAGCAGTGGGGAGCTTTGGGACACTGAAGCTTTCTTT
J gene: TRBJ2-7; V gene: TRBV5-6; D gene: TRBD1; CDR3 length: 14; clone size: .; CDR3 protein: CASTYYRGLKEQYF; CDR3 DNA: TGTGCCAGCACCTATTACAGGGGGCTAAAGGAGCAGTACTTC
J gene: TRBJ1-6; V gene: TRBV7-6; D gene: TRBD1; CDR3 length: 18; clone size: .; CDR3 protein: CASSLAPNPGTGNSPLHF; CDR3 DNA: TGTGCCAGCAGCTTAGCGCCAAATCCCGGGACAGGGAATTCACCCCTCCACTTT
J gene: TRBJ2-1; V gene: TRBV7-2; D gene: TRBD2; CDR3 length: 15; clone size: .; CDR3 protein: CASSLVAGVDNEQFF; CDR3 DNA: TGTGCCAGCAGCTTAGTAGCGGGGGTAGACAATGAGCAGTTCTTC
J gene: TRBJ1-5; V gene: TRBV21-1; D gene: .; CDR3 length: 18; clone size: .; CDR3 protein: CASRFLWGRRGGNQPQHF; CDR3 DNA: TGTGCCAGCAGGTTCCTCTGGGGCAGGAGAGGTGGCAATCAGCCCCAGCATTTT
J gene: TRBJ1-1; V gene: TRBV6-6; D gene: .; CDR3 length: 13; clone size: .; CDR3 protein: CASSSWVNTEAFF; CDR3 DNA: TGTGCCAGCAGTTCTTGGGTGAACACTGAAGCTTTCTTT
J gene: TRBJ2-5; V gene: TRBV12-5; D gene: .; CDR3 length: 15; clone size: .; CDR3 protein: CASGLVRGPGETQYF; CDR3 DNA: TGTGCTAGTGGTTTGGTACGGGGGCCAGGAGAGACCCAGTACTTC
J gene: TRBJ2-5; V gene: TRBV18; D gene: .; CDR3 length: 13; clone size: once; CDR3 protein: CASSPGYQETQYF; CDR3 DNA: TGTGCCAGCTCACCGGGGTATCAAGAGACCCAGTACTTC
J gene: TRBJ1-2; V gene: TRBV6-5; D gene: .; CDR3 length: 13; clone size: .; CDR3 protein: CASSSPQIYGYTF; CDR3 DNA: TGTGCCAGCAGTTCCCCTCAGATCTATGGCTACACCTTC
J gene: TRBJ2-7; V gene: TRBV6-5; D gene: TRBD2; CDR3 length: 15; clone size: .; CDR3 protein: CASRGGTSGSYEQYF; CDR3 DNA: TGTGCCAGCAGGGGAGGGACTAGCGGTTCCTACGAGCAGTACTTC
J gene: TRBJ2-5; V gene: TRBV6-5; D gene: .; CDR3 length: 15; clone size: .; CDR3 protein: CASSYPGQLKETQYF; CDR3 DNA: TGTGCCAGCAGTTACCCCGGACAGTTGAAAGAGACCCAGTACTTC
J gene: TRBJ2-6; V gene: TRBV5-1; D gene: .; CDR3 length: 15; clone size: .; CDR3 protein: CASSVTASGANVLTF; CDR3 DNA: TGCGCCAGCAGCGTGACAGCTTCTGGGGCCAACGTCCTGACTTTC
J gene: TRBJ1-1; V gene: TRBV6-1; D gene: .; CDR3 length: 12; clone size: .; CDR3 protein: CASSLSLHGAFF; CDR3 DNA: TGTGCCAGCAGTTTGAGTCTCCATGGGGCTTTCTTT
J gene: TRBJ1-2; V gene: TRBV2; D gene: .; CDR3 length: 12; clone size: .; CDR3 protein: CASSGRGNGYTF; CDR3 DNA: TGTGCCAGCAGTGGTCGCGGAAATGGCTACACCTTC
J gene: TRBJ2-7; V gene: TRBV5-8; D gene: .; CDR3 length: 14; clone size: .; CDR3 protein: CASSSGQSRYEQYF; CDR3 DNA: TGTGCCAGCAGCTCCGGACAGAGCCGATACGAGCAGTACTTC
J gene: TRBJ1-2; V gene: TRBV6-5; D gene: TRBD1; CDR3 length: 13; clone size: .; CDR3 protein: CASSQGGNYGYTF; CDR3 DNA: TGTGCCAGCAGTCAGGGGGGTAACTATGGCTACACCTTC
J gene: TRBJ1-1; V gene: TRBV29-1; D gene: .; CDR3 length: 10; clone size: once; CDR3 protein: CSVEELKAFF; CDR3 DNA: TGCAGCGTTGAGGAACTAAAGGCTTTCTTT
J gene: TRBJ1-4; V gene: TRBV5-1; D gene: .; CDR3 length: 14; clone size: once; CDR3 protein: CASSLSGNNEKLFF; CDR3 DNA: TGCGCCAGCAGCTTATCCGGCAATAATGAAAAACTGTTTTTT
J gene: TRBJ2-5; V gene: TRBV30; D gene: .; CDR3 length: 14; clone size: .; CDR3 protein: CAWSVRAGQETQYF; CDR3 DNA: TGTGCCTGGAGTGTTCGGGCGGGTCAAGAGACCCAGTACTTC
J gene: TRBJ2-3; V gene: TRBV4-1; D gene: TRBD2; CDR3 length: 14; clone size: .; CDR3 protein: CASSIAGFTDTQYF; CDR3 DNA: TGCGCCAGCAGTATAGCGGGGTTCACAGATACGCAGTATTTT
J gene: TRBJ1-2; V gene: TRBV25-1; D gene: .; CDR3 length: 12; clone size: .; CDR3 protein: CASSESSGGYTF; CDR3 DNA: TGTGCCAGCAGTGAATCCTCAGGTGGCTACACCTTC
J gene: TRBJ2-7; V gene: TRBV7-2; D gene: .; CDR3 length: 14; clone size: .; CDR3 protein: CASSLASTPHEQYF; CDR3 DNA: TGTGCCAGCAGCTTAGCCAGTACCCCCCACGAGCAGTACTTC
J gene: TRBJ2-7; V gene: TRBV6-5; D gene: TRBD1; CDR3 length: 15; clone size: .; CDR3 protein: CASSYSRTGNYEQYF; CDR3 DNA: TGTGCCAGCAGTTATTCCCGGACAGGGAACTACGAGCAGTACTTC
J gene: TRBJ2-5; V gene: TRBV7-2; D gene: .; CDR3 length: 13; clone size: .; CDR3 protein: CASSLGQPGIQYF; CDR3 DNA: TGTGCCAGCAGCTTAGGCCAGCCGGGGATCCAGTACTTC
J gene: TRBJ2-3; V gene: TRBV7-8; D gene: TRBD2; CDR3 length: 16; clone size: .; CDR3 protein: CASSHIGLARADTQYF; CDR3 DNA: TGTGCCAGCAGCCACATAGGACTAGCGAGGGCAGATACGCAGTATTTT
J gene: TRBJ2-7; V gene: TRBV6-6; D gene: TRBD2; CDR3 length: 14; clone size: .; CDR3 protein: CASSDGRGVYEQYF; CDR3 DNA: TGTGCCAGCAGCGACGGGAGGGGGGTCTACGAGCAGTACTTC
J gene: TRBJ1-6; V gene: TRBV4-1; D gene: .; CDR3 length: 19; clone size: .; CDR3 protein: CASSQPSWGPEEGGRPLHF; CDR3 DNA: TGCGCCAGCAGCCAACCATCGTGGGGGCCCGAAGAGGGTGGGAGACCCCTCCACTTT
J gene: TRBJ1-1; V gene: TRBV2; D gene: TRBD1; CDR3 length: 15; clone size: .; CDR3 protein: CASRSQGVENTEAFF; CDR3 DNA: TGTGCCAGCAGGTCTCAGGGGGTGGAGAACACTGAAGCTTTCTTT
J gene: TRBJ1-3; V gene: TRBV11-3; D gene: .; CDR3 length: 15; clone size: .; CDR3 protein: CASSLGTDTGNTIYF; CDR3 DNA: TGTGCCAGCAGCTTAGGGACGGACACGGGAAACACCATATATTTT
J gene: TRBJ1-4; V gene: TRBV5-6; D gene: .; CDR3 length: 15; clone size: .; CDR3 protein: CASSLDGPTNEKLFF; CDR3 DNA: TGTGCCAGCAGTTTAGACGGACCAACTAATGAAAAACTGTTTTTT